This T cell receptor beta chain comes out of a study of technical replicates of blood from a handful of donors. Measured with immunoSEQ multiplex PCR; TCRdb has only the in-frame clones, and not every one. The sample shows some 62,000 clones, more than 85% of them seen only once. The V gene end was trimmed by 4 bases and the J gene end by 4 bases; junction bases not matched to a gene: 8. CDR3 length: 15 amino acids. Germline V gene sequence: CDR1 LNHDA, CDR2 SQIVND (reference sequence). This chain links TRBV19 with TRBJ2-7; 9 bases align to TRBD1. Sequencing input: PBMCs. This sequence originates from a human donor in good health. Some clones in this sample may be carry-over from other donors' samples. The CDR3 reads CASSTTGGTVYEQYF. Here the CDR3 DNA reads TGTGCCAGTAGTACGACAGGGGGGACGGTTTACGAGCAGTACTTC.